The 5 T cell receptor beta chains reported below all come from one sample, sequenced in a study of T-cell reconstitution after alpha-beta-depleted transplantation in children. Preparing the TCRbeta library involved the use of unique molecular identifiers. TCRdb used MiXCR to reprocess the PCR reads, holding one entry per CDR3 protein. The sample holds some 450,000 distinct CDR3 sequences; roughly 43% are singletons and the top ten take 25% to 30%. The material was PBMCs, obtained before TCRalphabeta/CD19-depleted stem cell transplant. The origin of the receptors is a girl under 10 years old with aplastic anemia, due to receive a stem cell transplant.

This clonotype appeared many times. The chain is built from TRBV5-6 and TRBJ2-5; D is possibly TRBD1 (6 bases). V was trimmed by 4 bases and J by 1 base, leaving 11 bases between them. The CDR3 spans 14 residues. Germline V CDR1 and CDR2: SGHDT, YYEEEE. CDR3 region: CASSPWGLQETQYF. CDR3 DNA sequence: TGTGCCAGCAGCCCGTGGGGGCTCCAAGAGACCCAGTACTTC.

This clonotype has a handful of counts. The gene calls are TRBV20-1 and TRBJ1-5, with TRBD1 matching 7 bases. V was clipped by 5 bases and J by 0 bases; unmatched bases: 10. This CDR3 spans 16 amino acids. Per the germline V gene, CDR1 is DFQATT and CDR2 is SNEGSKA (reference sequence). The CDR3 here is CSAPPVGTDSNQPQHF. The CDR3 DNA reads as TGCAGTGCTCCACCGGTCGGGACAGATAGCAATCAGCCCCAGCATTTT.

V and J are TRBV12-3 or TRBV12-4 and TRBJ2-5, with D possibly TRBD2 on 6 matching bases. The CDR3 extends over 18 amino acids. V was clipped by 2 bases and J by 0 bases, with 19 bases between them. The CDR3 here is CASSLLRGLALDQETQYF. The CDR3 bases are TGTGCCAGCAGTTTACTGCGGGGACTGGCTCTAGACCAAGAGACCCAGTACTTC.

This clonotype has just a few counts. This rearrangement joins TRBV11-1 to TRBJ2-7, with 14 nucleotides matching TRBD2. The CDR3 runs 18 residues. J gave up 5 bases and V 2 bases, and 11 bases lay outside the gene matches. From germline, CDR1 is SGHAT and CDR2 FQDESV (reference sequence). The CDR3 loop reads CASSLYLGTSGSLNEQYF. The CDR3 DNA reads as TGTGCCAGCAGCTTATACCTCGGGACTAGCGGGAGTTTAAACGAGCAGTACTTC.

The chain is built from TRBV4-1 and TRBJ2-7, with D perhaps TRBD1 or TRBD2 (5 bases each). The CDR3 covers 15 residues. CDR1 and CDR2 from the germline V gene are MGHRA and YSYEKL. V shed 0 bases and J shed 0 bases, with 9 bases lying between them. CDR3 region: CASSQERDHSYEQYF. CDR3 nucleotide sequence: TGCGCCAGCAGCCAAGAGAGGGACCACTCCTACGAGCAGTACTTC.